The subject of this entry is one T cell receptor (beta chain). Antigen unknown. Trimming cost V 0 bases and J 4 bases; bases outside gene matches: 1. This CDR3 is built from 15 residues. Germline V gene sequence: CDR1 LNHNV, CDR2 YYDKDF (reference sequence). The PCR ran on 60 Vbeta and 13 Jbeta primers. The assay was immunoSEQ multiplex PCR, and TCRdb's table has in-frame clones only and misses some. The sample holds 95,000 to 150,000 clones, 75% to 90% seen once. This sample stems from a study of cytomegalovirus exposure and HLA in healthy donors. Study in general: Roughly 180 million T cells yielded fewer than 120 million unique TCR beta sequences in earlier analysis. General observations from the study: Across donors, presence/absence analyses took sequencing depth to be roughly uniform. In the analysis, some V segments, TRBV6-2 and TRBV6-3 included, were excluded as indistinguishable.

The chain is built from TRBV15 and TRBJ2-5; 11 bases align to TRBD2. The origin of this receptor is a man aged 30 to 39 in good health and CMV-seronegative. The material sequenced was PBMCs. CDR3 region: CATSRDSGGAETQYF. The CDR3 DNA follows: TGTGCCACCAGCAGAGATAGCGGGGGGGCAGAGACCCAGTACTTC.